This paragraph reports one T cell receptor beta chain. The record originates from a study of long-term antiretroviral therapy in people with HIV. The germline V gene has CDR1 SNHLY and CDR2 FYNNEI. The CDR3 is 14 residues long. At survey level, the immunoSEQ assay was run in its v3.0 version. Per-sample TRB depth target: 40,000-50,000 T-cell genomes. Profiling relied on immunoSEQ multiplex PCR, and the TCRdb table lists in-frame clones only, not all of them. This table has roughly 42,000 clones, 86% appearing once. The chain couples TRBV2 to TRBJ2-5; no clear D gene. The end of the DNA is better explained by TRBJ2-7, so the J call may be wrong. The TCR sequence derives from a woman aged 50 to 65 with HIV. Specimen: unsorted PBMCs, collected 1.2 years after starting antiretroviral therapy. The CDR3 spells CASSESFIGFEQYF. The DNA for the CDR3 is TGTGCCAGCAGTGAAAGTTTCATAGGGTTCGAGCAGTACTTC.